These T cell receptor beta chains were read from a single sample in a study of shared clonotypes between healthy human individuals. Assay: immunoSEQ multiplex PCR; the TCRdb copy retains only in-frame clones and omits some. This table has around 510,000 clones, roughly 95% appearing once. Sequencing was performed on naive CD4+ T cells sorted from blood. The receptor source for this set is a woman aged 25 to 39 in good health. Each CDR3 is given with its conserved first and last residue. D genes are given only for firm matches. A clone size is listed for some rows: how often the clone was seen (once, few, many), or a class if it is expanded.

j_gene	d_gene	v_gene	abundance	CDR3nt	CDR3aa
TRBJ2-7	-	TRBV28	-	TGTGCCAGCAGACCGGGATCCTCCTACGAGCAGTACTTC	CASRPGSSYEQYF
TRBJ2-1	-	TRBV2	-	TGTGCCAGCTGCGGGGAAACCTACAATGAGCAGTTCTTC	CASCGETYNEQFF
TRBJ2-2	-	TRBV27	-	TGTGCCAGCAGAATAAAGGGGGGACCGAACACCGGGGAGCTGTTTTTT	CASRIKGGPNTGELFF
TRBJ2-1	-	TRBV6-5	-	TGTGCCAGCAGTTACCCCCCCCAGAATGAGCAGTTCTTC	CASSYPPQNEQFF
TRBJ2-7	-	TRBV6-5	-	TGTGCCAGCAGCTCTTCTCCGCGGCCCTCCTACGAGCAGTACTTC	CASSSSPRPSYEQYF
TRBJ1-1	TRBD1	TRBV5-1	-	TGCGCCAGCAGCCCTGGGACAGTTTCCACTGAAGCTTTCTTT	CASSPGTVSTEAFF
TRBJ2-7	TRBD1	TRBV6-5	-	TGTGCCAGCAGTTTGGACAGGGGGCACGAGCAGTACTTC	CASSLDRGHEQYF
TRBJ2-7	-	TRBV10-2	-	TGCGCCAGCAGTGAACAGGTGGGATACGAGCAGTACTTC	CASSEQVGYEQYF
TRBJ1-4	-	TRBV7-6	-	TGTGCCAGCAGCTTAGCATCTGTTGGTGAAAAACTGTTTTTT	CASSLASVGEKLFF
TRBJ2-7	-	TRBV6-5	-	TGTGCCAGCAGTCGGGCCGCATTCTCCTACGAGCAGTACTTC	CASSRAAFSYEQYF
TRBJ2-2	TRBD2	TRBV7-8	-	TGTGCCAGCAGCTTAGGGATAGCGGGACTCTCGGGGGAGCTGTTTTTT	CASSLGIAGLSGELFF
TRBJ2-7	-	TRBV28	-	TGTGCCAGCACCTCGGGACTCAGATACGAGCAGTACTTC	CASTSGLRYEQYF
TRBJ1-4	-	TRBV28	-	TGTGCCAGCAGTTTGTCCCACGGAATAGAAAAACTGTTTTTT	CASSLSHGIEKLFF
TRBJ2-5	-	TRBV29-1	-	TGCAGCGTTGAAGGAGTCGAAGAGACCCAGTACTTC	CSVEGVEETQYF
TRBJ2-2	-	TRBV28	-	TGTGCCAGCATAGGCACGAACACCGGGGAGCTGTTTTTT	CASIGTNTGELFF
TRBJ1-2	TRBD1	TRBV29-1	-	TGCAGCGTTGGAGACAGGGGGCCTGGCCACACCTTC	CSVGDRGPGHTF
TRBJ1-1	-	TRBV13	-	TGTGCCAGCAGCGAGGACGGAAGAATGAACACTGAAGCTTTCTTT	CASSEDGRMNTEAFF
TRBJ2-5	-	TRBV30	-	TGTGCCTGGACGGCGAGGGAGACCCAGTACTTC	CAWTARETQYF
TRBJ2-7	TRBD1	TRBV28	-	TGTGCCAGCAGTTCCGGACAGGGGGCGAGCTACGAGCAGTACTTC	CASSSGQGASYEQYF
TRBJ2-7	-	TRBV7-2	-	TGTGCCAGCAGCTTCGGGCTACCACCTTACGAGCAGTACTTC	CASSFGLPPYEQYF
TRBJ2-7	-	TRBV5-1	-	TGCGCCAGTACAGGTCTCGTCAACTACGAGCAGTACTTC	CASTGLVNYEQYF
TRBJ2-4	-	TRBV30	-	TGTGCCTGGAGCGCTACCGGCGTCATTCAGTACTTC	CAWSATGVIQYF
TRBJ2-7	-	TRBV18	-	TGTGCCAGCTCACCATTCGGGGAAGACTCCTACGAGCAGTACTTC	CASSPFGEDSYEQYF
TRBJ2-1	-	TRBV10-3	-	TGTGCCATCAGTGAGTCGTTGGGGGAGCAGTTCTTC	CAISESLGEQFF
TRBJ1-1	TRBD1	TRBV30	-	TGTGCCTGGGTCGAACAGGGGTGGACTGAAGCTTTCTTT	CAWVEQGWTEAFF
TRBJ2-7	-	TRBV6-5	-	TGTGCCAGCTGGCCGCACAGCTCCTACGAGCAGTACTTC	CASWPHSSYEQYF
TRBJ1-1	-	TRBV18	-	TGTGCCAGCTCACCCCTAAGGGCTGAAGCTTTCTTT	CASSPLRAEAFF
TRBJ1-2	-	TRBV23-1	-	TGCGCCAGCAGTCAACCGGGGCGGGCAGTTCCTTCTACTAACTATGGCTACACCTTC	CASSQPGRAVPSTNYGYTF
TRBJ2-7	TRBD1	TRBV25-1	-	TGTGCCAGCAGTGGGGTTGGGGACAGGGCCAATATGTGCGAGCAGTACTTC	CASSGVGDRANMCEQYF
TRBJ1-4	TRBD1	TRBV4-1	-	TGCGCCAGCAGCCCCACACGGACAGGCACTAATGAAAAACTGTTTTTT	CASSPTRTGTNEKLFF
TRBJ1-5	TRBD1	TRBV15	-	TGTGCCACCAGCAGAGACAGGGGGCTGGGATATAGCAATCAGCCCCAGCATTTT	CATSRDRGLGYSNQPQHF
TRBJ2-5	TRBD1	TRBV5-6	-	TGTGCCAGCAGCGACACAGGGGTTCTGGAGACCCAGTACTTC	CASSDTGVLETQYF
TRBJ2-7	-	TRBV19	few	TGTGCCAGTAGTATCGGGGGAGGCCACTACGAGCAGTACTTC	CASSIGGGHYEQYF
TRBJ1-6	TRBD1	TRBV28	-	TGTGCCAGCCATAGCCAGGGGGCCACCCTCCACTTT	CASHSQGATLHF
TRBJ2-7	-	TRBV5-6	-	TGTGCCAGCAGCTTCACCGGCCCTAGCTCAGACGAGCAGTACTTC	CASSFTGPSSDEQYF
TRBJ2-7	-	TRBV7-9	-	TGTGCCAGCAGCCCCACGAAAAACAACTACGAGCAGTACTTC	CASSPTKNNYEQYF
TRBJ2-1	TRBD2	TRBV18	-	TGTGCCAGCTCACCGGGACTAGCAGTCAACAATGAGCAGTTCTTC	CASSPGLAVNNEQFF